The sequence of this TCR beta chain was determined in a study of blood T cell repertoires in COVID-19. Participants had their cohort set by participant-reported clinical history. The V end was cut by 1 base, the J end by 0 bases, with 10 bases between. CDR3 size: 15 residues. The germline CDR1 and CDR2 sequences are MGHRA and YSYEKL. Per the authors' pipeline: Reference gene primers were amplified, and this amplification served to estimate nucleated cell counts. Measured with immunoSEQ multiplex PCR; TCRdb has only the in-frame clones, and not every one. The DNA was the basis for D and trimming; V, J and clone size are from that table. The data contain some 350,000 clones, over 75% of them singletons.

The source is a man younger than 35 who had recovered from COVID-19. Specimen: PBMCs or T cells enriched from blood (not recorded which). This chain connects TRBV4-1 to TRBJ2-7; D call uncertain. The CDR3 DNA follows: TGCGCCAGCAGCCAAGGCTCCGTCAGCTCCTACGAGCAGTACTTC. Residues: CASSQGSVSSYEQYF.